Following are 3 T cell receptor beta chains from one sample sequenced in a study of cytomegalovirus exposure and HLA in healthy donors. 60 Vbeta and 13 Jbeta primers were used in PCR. This table comes from immunoSEQ multiplex PCR, and its TCRdb copy is limited to in-frame clones, with some not included. In the table there are about 120,000 clones, approximately 86% of which are singletons. Sequenced: PBMCs. The origin of the receptors is a middle-aged man in good health and CMV-seronegative.

This clone was seen once. The V gene is TRBV30, the J gene TRBJ2-7, with 7 positions matching TRBD1. The CDR3 consists of 13 residues. The V gene end was trimmed by 8 bases and the J gene end by 7 bases; junction bases not matched to a gene: 14. The V gene's germline CDR1 is GTSNPN and CDR2 SVGIG (reference sequence). The CDR3 DNA reads TGTGCCGCAAAGGCGACAGGGTCGCGGGAGCAGTACTTC. Its translation is CAAKATGSREQYF. The full variable domain, completed using reference TRBV30 and TRBJ2-7, is SQTIHQWPATLVQPVGSPLSLECTVEGTSNPNLYWYRQAAGRGLQLLFYSVGIGQISSEVPQNLSASRPQDRQFILSSKKLLLSDSGFYLCAAKATGSREQYFGPGTRLTVT.

In its sample, this clone was seen once. The gene calls are TRBV29-1 and TRBJ1-2; D is ambiguous. Germline CDR1 reads SQVTM; CDR2 reads ANQGSEA. The CDR3 covers 11 residues. V lost 5 bases and J 1 base, leaving 5 bases between the germline ends. The CDR3 here is CSVYNNYGYTF. For the CDR3, the DNA is TGCAGCGTTTACAATAACTATGGCTACACCTTC.

The chain carries TRBV9 and TRBJ1-1; D ambiguous. This CDR3 contains 14 residues. V was cut by 0 bases and J by 2 bases, with 8 bases left in between. Looked up from germline, CDR1 is SGDLS and CDR2 is YYNGEE. CDR3 coding DNA: TGTGCCAGCAGCGTAGAAGCGGGCAACACTGAAGCTTTCTTT. Protein: CASSVEAGNTEAFF.